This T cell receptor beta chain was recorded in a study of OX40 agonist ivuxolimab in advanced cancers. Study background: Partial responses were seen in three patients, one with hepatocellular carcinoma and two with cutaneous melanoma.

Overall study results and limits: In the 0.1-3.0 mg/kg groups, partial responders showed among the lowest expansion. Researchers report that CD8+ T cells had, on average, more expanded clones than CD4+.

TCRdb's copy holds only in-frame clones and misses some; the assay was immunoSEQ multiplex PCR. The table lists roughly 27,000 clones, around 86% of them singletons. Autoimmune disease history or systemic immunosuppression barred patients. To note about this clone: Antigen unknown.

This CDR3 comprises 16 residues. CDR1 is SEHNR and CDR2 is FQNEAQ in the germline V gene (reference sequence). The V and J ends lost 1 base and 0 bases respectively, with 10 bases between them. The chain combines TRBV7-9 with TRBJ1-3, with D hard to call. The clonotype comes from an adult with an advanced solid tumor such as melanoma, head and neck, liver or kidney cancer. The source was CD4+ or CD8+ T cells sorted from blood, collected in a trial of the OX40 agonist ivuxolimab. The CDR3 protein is CASSLGARVSGNTIYF. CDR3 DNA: TGTGCCAGCAGCTTAGGGGCAAGGGTCTCTGGAAACACCATATATTTT.